This TCR beta chain was sequenced in a study of CXCR4 blockade with PD-1 therapy in pancreatic cancer. This table comes from immunoSEQ multiplex PCR, and its TCRdb copy is limited to in-frame clones, with some not included. The sample lists approximately 4,800 clones; 50% to 60% were seen once. These archived tumors were resected from patients never given neoadjuvant therapy beforehand. Germline V CDR1 and CDR2: KGHSH, LQKENI. J lost 1 base, V lost 3 bases, and 2 bases had no gene match. CDR3 length equals 15 residues. This clone was seen just once. The antigen remains undetermined. Findings of the study overall: Sequencing covered TCRbeta chains only, not alpha chains. Survival did not correlate with tumor clonality, which averaged 0.14 versus 0.05.

The TCR comes from a human donor with pancreatic ductal adenocarcinoma. Sample: tumor tissue. The rearrangement links TRBV18 to TRBJ1-1; 10 nucleotides line up with TRBD1. This CDR3 reads CASSPRTGGNTEAFF. The CDR3 nucleotides read TGTGCCAGCTCACCCAGGACAGGGGGGAACACTGAAGCTTTCTTT.